These 25 T cell receptor beta chains were sequenced from one sample in a study of T cell repertoires in cytomegalovirus infection (dated by TCRdb to between 2017 and 2020). These receptors are not linked to any known antigen. This sample's treatment or condition label indicates: in vitro stimulation with specific CMV peptide epitopes to enrich CMV-specific T cells. TCRdb lists the instrument as Illumina HiSeq 1500. Through fastp at Q25 and MiXCR, TCRdb rebuilt clones from the public reads, retaining in-frame beta chains. Here each entry gathers all rows of one CDR3 protein and keeps the most common genes and DNA. The sample includes 200,000 or so distinct CDR3 sequences, with 38% observed a single time. The ten most abundant clones make up over 45% of the sample. Sequencing used CD8+ T cells from cultured PBMCs, obtained from culture after CMV antigen stimulation. These receptors came from a human donor in good health (CMV status not recorded). Some clones in this sample may be carry-over from other donors' samples.

This clonotype has a single count. J is TRBJ1-1 and V is TRBV4-1, with D possibly TRBD1 on 5 matching bases. Germline loops: CDR1 MGHRA, CDR2 YSYEKL. Trimming left V 3 bases short and J 0 bases short, with 14 bases between. The CDR3 covers 16 residues. The CDR3, as DNA: TGCGCCAGCAGCCATGATAAACAGGCTATGAACACTGAAGCTTTCTTT. Translating it yields CASSHDKQAMNTEAFF.

The rearrangement links TRBV7-6 to TRBJ1-5; TRBD1 agrees at 7 bases. This CDR3 comprises 19 residues. The germline gives CDR1 SGHVS, CDR2 FNYEAQ. V lost 5 bases to trimming and J lost 8 bases; unmatched junction nucleotides: 24. The CDR3 nucleotides read TGTGCCAGCAGCCTCCGATCGATGATAGGGGGCAACCCTGGAGAGCCCCAGCATTTT. Translating gives CASSLRSMIGGNPGEPQHF.

In this sample, this clonotype turned up a few times. The chain employs TRBV27 and TRBJ2-7; no clear D gene. The CDR3 sequence is 12 residues long. V dropped 4 bases and J dropped 6 bases, with 10 bases sitting between them. Germline V gene data show CDR1 as MNHEY and CDR2 as SMNVEV (reference sequence). CDR3 loop: CASSSDISEQYF. The CDR3 DNA is TGTGCCAGCAGTTCAGATATTTCCGAGCAGTACTTC.

A few counts support this clonotype. This rearrangement joins TRBV7-3 to TRBJ2-6, with D tentatively TRBD1 (5 bases). Trimming stripped 6 bases from V and 4 bases from J, with 13 bases between. Germline V gives CDR1 SGHTA, CDR2 FQGTGA. The CDR3 is 15 residues long. The CDR3 DNA follows: TGTGCCAGCAGGGGATTGGGGCCCGGGGCCAACGTCCTGACTTTC. It is translated as CASRGLGPGANVLTF. Full variable domain (remainder filled in from reference TRBV7-3 and TRBJ2-6): GAGVSQTPSNKVTEKGKYVELRCDPISGHTALYWYRQSLGQGPEFLIYFQGTGAADDSGLPNDRFFAVRPEGSVSTLKIQRTERGDSAVYLCASRGLGPGANVLTFGAGSRLTVL.

This clonotype was counted once. The rearrangement uses TRBV12-3 or TRBV12-4 and TRBJ1-3, with no clear D. Between the trimmed V and J ends, which lost 5 bases and 2 bases, there was a span of 13 bases. The CDR3 is 15 amino acids. CDR3 sequence reads: CASSPLTVTGNTIYF. The CDR3 DNA follows: TGTGCCAGCAGTCCACTTACAGTGACTGGAAACACCATATATTTT.

The rearrangement joins TRBV24-1 to TRBJ2-3, with D maybe TRBD1 (5 bases). CDR3 length: 17 residues. Trimming stripped 1 base from V and 6 bases from J, with 19 bases between. Germline V gene data show CDR1 as KGHDR and CDR2 as SFDVKD. The CDR3 reads CATSDFYQGISQDTQYF. CDR3 coding DNA: TGTGCCACCAGTGATTTTTATCAGGGAATATCACAGGATACGCAGTATTTT.

This clonotype was detected only once. The chain employs TRBV10-3 and TRBJ1-1; TRBD1 might be the D (6 bases). Between the trimmed V and J ends, which lost 6 bases and 3 bases, there was a span of 17 bases. This CDR3 has 15 amino acids. Per germline, CDR1 ENHRY and CDR2 SYGVKD. CDR3 loop: CAIRSGTLWDTEAFF. CDR3 sequence (DNA): TGTGCCATCAGGTCCGGGACATTGTGGGACACTGAAGCTTTCTTT.

The chain has TRBV5-1 and TRBJ2-2; no clear D gene. In germline, CDR1 is SGHRS, CDR2 YFSETQ. Trimming pared 0 bases from V and 4 bases from J, leaving 13 bases between. The CDR3 contains 16 residues. The CDR3 is CASSLEILRITGELFF. The CDR3 DNA sequence: TGCGCCAGCAGCTTGGAAATCTTGCGGATCACCGGGGAGCTGTTTTTT.

The CDR3 sequence: CSASDRASSYNEQFF. CDR3 bases: TGCAGTGCTAGCGACAGGGCGAGCTCCTACAATGAGCAGTTCTTC. The chain joins TRBV20-1 to TRBJ2-1; 7 bases are a match to TRBD1. This CDR3 comprises 15 residues. Germline V CDR1 and CDR2: DFQATT, SNEGSKA (reference sequence). V dropped 3 bases and J dropped 0; count of bases not matched to a gene: 5.

This clonotype has just a few counts. The chain employs TRBV7-9 and TRBJ2-2; the D call may be TRBD1 or TRBD2 (5 bases each). Trimming stripped 4 bases from V and 4 bases from J, with 16 bases between. This CDR3 comprises 16 residues. Germline V CDR1 and CDR2: SEHNR, FQNEAQ (reference sequence). The CDR3 DNA follows: TGTGCCAGCAGCTCTCCGTCGGGACCGACCACCGGGGAGCTGTTTTTT. It codes for CASSSPSGPTTGELFF.

This clonotype has just a few counts. The chain couples TRBV7-9 to TRBJ2-2; a possible D gene is TRBD1 (6 bases). This CDR3 spans 16 amino acids. The germline V gene encodes CDR1 SEHNR and CDR2 FQNEAQ (reference sequence). V was pared by 6 bases and J by 4 bases, with 18 bases between. CDR3 in DNA: TGTGCCAGCAGACGACCACAGGGTTTCGGCACCGGGGAGCTGTTTTTT. The encoded protein is CASRRPQGFGTGELFF.

The chain employs TRBV7-6 and TRBJ2-1, with 11 bases matching TRBD2. J lost 0 bases, V lost 4 bases, and 5 bases had no gene match. In germline, CDR1 is SGHVS, CDR2 FNYEAQ. This CDR3 spans 17 amino acids. This chain's CDR3 is CASSYRLAGSSYNEQFF. The CDR3 DNA sequence: TGTGCCAGCAGCTATAGACTAGCGGGGTCCTCCTACAATGAGCAGTTCTTC.

This clonotype was found once. Germline and junction disagree at one end, which may indicate a read error. The chain employs TRBV7-2 and TRBJ1-1; a weak D match, TRBD1 (5 bases). There are 16 residues in the CDR3. The germline V gene has CDR1 SGHTA and CDR2 FQGNSA. The chain's CDR3 is CASSLDSRGYNTESFF. As DNA, the CDR3 is TGTGCAAGCAGCTTAGATTCTAGGGGCTATAACACTGAATCTTTCTTT. The full variable domain, completed using reference TRBV7-2 and TRBJ1-1, is GAGVSQSPSNKVTEKGKDVELRCDPISGHTALYWYRQSLGQGLEFLIYFQGNSAPDKSGLPSDRFSAERTGGSVSTLTIQRTQQEDSAVYLCASSLDSRGYNTESFFGQGTRLTVV.

The sample holds a few counts of this clonotype. The limits of the CDR3 on the DNA are not certain, so only TCRdb's listed CDR3 is given. This chain links TRBV7-5 with TRBJ1-5. TRBV7-5 is an annotated pseudogene. The CDR3 is 21 amino acids long, termini counted. CDR3 sequence: CISVPEALLSGRAIRNQPQHF.

V and J are TRBV2 and TRBJ2-3; maybe TRBD1 (6 bases). Germline CDR1 is SNHLY and CDR2 is FYNNEI. Trimming stripped 8 bases from V and 2 bases from J, with 17 bases between. The CDR3 covers 15 residues. Written as DNA, the CDR3 is TGTGCCAGCCCAACAAAAGGGGGAGCCACAGATACGCAGTATTTT. Its translation: CASPTKGGATDTQYF.

The sample holds one count of this clonotype. V and J are TRBV28 and TRBJ2-1, with D perhaps TRBD2 (6 bases). The CDR3 consists of 13 residues. Trimming took 7 bases from V and 6 from J, leaving 13 bases between them. Germline V gives CDR1 MDHEN, CDR2 SYDVKM. The CDR3, as DNA: TGTGCCAGCAAAGGACTAATGGGCAATGAGCAGTTCTTC. Its translation: CASKGLMGNEQFF. Filled out from reference TRBV28 and TRBJ2-1, the complete variable domain reads DVKVTQSSRYLVKRTGEKVFLECVQDMDHENMFWYRQDPGLGLRLIYFSYDVKMKEKGDIPEGYSVSREKKERFSLILESASTNQTSMYLCASKGLMGNEQFFGPGTRLTVL.

V is TRBV10-3 and J is TRBJ1-1; 9 bases fit TRBD1. Germline CDR1 reads ENHRY; CDR2 reads SYGVKD. The CDR3 has 14 residues. The junction had 3 bases not matched to a gene; V was cut back by 0 bases and J by 7 bases. The CDR3 DNA reads TGTGCCATCAGTGAGTCTGGACAGGGGCTTGAAGCTTTCTTT. Its translation is CAISESGQGLEAFF.

This clonotype was found many times. The chain links TRBV7-3 to TRBJ2-5, with D unresolved. This CDR3 spans 15 amino acids. The ends were cut back, 0 bases at V and 2 bases at J, with 10 bases in the middle. Germline CDR1 SGHTA, CDR2 FQGTGA. For the CDR3, the DNA is TGTGCCAGCAGCTTAACGTCGCAGTTTCAAGAGACCCAGTACTTC. This sequence encodes CASSLTSQFQETQYF.

The V call is TRBV27, the J call TRBJ2-1; weak D call: TRBD2 (5 bases). Trimming pared 7 bases from V and 7 bases from J, leaving 17 bases between. CDR1 is MNHEY, CDR2 SMNVEV, per germline (reference sequence). The CDR3 is made up of 14 amino acids. The CDR3 here is CASTPFPGKNEQFF. DNA of the CDR3: TGTGCCAGCACTCCTTTCCCGGGGAAAAATGAGCAGTTCTTC.

This clonotype was seen more than once but under ten times. The DNA of the CDR3 is TGTGCCAGCAGTCTGACTAGCGGGAGGCAGGCTGAGCAGTTCTTC. Translation gives CASSLTSGRQAEQFF. J is TRBJ2-1 and V is TRBV27, with 13 bases aligning to TRBD2. The V gene's germline CDR1 is MNHEY and CDR2 SMNVEV (reference sequence). Unmatched junction bases numbered 7, after V lost 5 bases and J lost 9 bases. This CDR3 comprises 15 residues.

Written as DNA, the CDR3 is TGCAGTGCTAGAGTGGTGTGGAACAATGAGCAGTTCTTC. The encoded protein is CSARVVWNNEQFF. This rearrangement joins TRBV20-1 to TRBJ2-1; no firm D call. The CDR3 is 13 amino acids. Germline lookup yields CDR1 DFQATT and CDR2 SNEGSKA (reference sequence). V was clipped by 1 base and J by 5 bases, with 9 bases between them.

This sequence joins TRBV27 and TRBJ2-7; D tentatively reads TRBD1 or TRBD2 (7 bases each). This CDR3 spans 14 amino acids. The ends were cut back, 3 bases at V and 3 bases at J, with 12 bases in the middle. Germline V CDR1 and CDR2: MNHEY, SMNVEV (reference sequence). Here the CDR3 DNA reads TGTGCCAGCAGTTTCAGGGGGGGCGGCTACGAGCAGTACTTC. This sequence encodes CASSFRGGGYEQYF.

J is TRBJ1-3 and V is TRBV7-6; D call uncertain. CDR3 length equals 16 residues. The V end was cut by 5 bases, the J end by 0 bases, with 14 bases between. Per germline, CDR1 SGHVS and CDR2 FNYEAQ. This CDR3 is CASSPEAFYSGNTIYF. The DNA for the CDR3 is TGTGCCAGCAGCCCGGAGGCGTTCTACTCTGGAAACACCATATATTTT.

The rearrangement uses TRBV7-2 and TRBJ1-5; D gene unclear. Germline V gives CDR1 SGHTA, CDR2 FQGNSA. The ends were cut back, 4 bases at V and 0 bases at J, with 10 bases in the middle. The CDR3 sequence is 15 residues long. CDR3 nucleotides: TGTGCCAGCAGCTACAGCTTATATAGCAATCAGCCCCAGCATTTT. Encoded protein: CASSYSLYSNQPQHF.

The rearrangement uses TRBV7-9 and TRBJ2-7; TRBD1 might be the D (5 bases). Germline CDR1 and CDR2: SEHNR and FQNEAQ (reference sequence). Between the trimmed V and J ends, which lost 4 bases and 2 bases, there was a span of 12 bases. There are 14 residues in the CDR3. The CDR3 DNA is TGTGCCAGCAGCTCCCCGGACACCACCTACGAGCAGTACTTC. Translating it yields CASSSPDTTYEQYF.